The present T cell receptor beta chain was sequenced within a study of beta chain features in type 1 diabetes. There are 17 residues in the CDR3. V was trimmed by 1 base and J by 2 bases, leaving 17 bases between them. Germline CDR1 reads SGHVS; CDR2 reads FNYEAQ. Central memory, naive, regulatory and stem cell-like memory CD4+ cells were sorted by CD45RO/CCR7/CD25/CD127/CD95/CD27. Every isolated RNA sample was fully reverse transcribed, so sequencing captured expressed TCRB transcripts. Libraries were prepared by immunoSEQ multiplex PCR; TCRdb keeps only in-frame clonotypes and omits some of them. The table shows under 450,000 clones, with more than 11% occurring only once.

This receptor was taken from a young man in good health. The chain is built from TRBV7-6 and TRBJ2-5; weak D call: TRBD2 (6 bases). Material for sequencing was naive CD4+ T cells from blood. The DNA for the CDR3 is TGTGCCAGCAGCTTAGGGTCGGCAGCGGGCCGACAAGAGACCCAGTACTTC. It specifies CASSLGSAAGRQETQYF.